The T cell receptor (beta chain) described here comes from a study of blood T cell repertoires in COVID-19. Study at large: Samples came from the United States, Italy and Spain, spanning acute and convalescent COVID-19. In each case, the material was cDNA or gDNA derived from T cells, B-cell-depleted T cells, or PBMCs.

The trim removed 5 bases at V and 0 bases at J, leaving 13 bases unmatched. The CDR3 consists of 18 residues. The germline CDR1 and CDR2 sequences are SGHNT and YYREEE (reference sequence). Individuals aged roughly 18 to 95 years were recruited from 24 US areas. Original handling: Amplified reference gene primers provided the basis for estimating nucleated cell counts. Sequencing used immunoSEQ multiplex PCR; TCRdb keeps in-frame clones, though not all of them. V and J calls and clone size are as listed in that table; D and trimming were resolved from the DNA. The sample shows about 240,000 clones, approximately 86% of them seen only once.

The chain couples TRBV5-4 to TRBJ2-7; 11 bases agree with TRBD2. The clonotype comes from a woman aged 35 to 49 with acute COVID-19. The sample consisted of PBMCs or T cells enriched from blood (not recorded which). CDR3 sequence (DNA): TGTGCCAGCAGGTACAGTCCTAGCGGGAGGTATTGCTCCTACGAGCAGTACTTC. This sequence encodes CASRYSPSGRYCSYEQYF.